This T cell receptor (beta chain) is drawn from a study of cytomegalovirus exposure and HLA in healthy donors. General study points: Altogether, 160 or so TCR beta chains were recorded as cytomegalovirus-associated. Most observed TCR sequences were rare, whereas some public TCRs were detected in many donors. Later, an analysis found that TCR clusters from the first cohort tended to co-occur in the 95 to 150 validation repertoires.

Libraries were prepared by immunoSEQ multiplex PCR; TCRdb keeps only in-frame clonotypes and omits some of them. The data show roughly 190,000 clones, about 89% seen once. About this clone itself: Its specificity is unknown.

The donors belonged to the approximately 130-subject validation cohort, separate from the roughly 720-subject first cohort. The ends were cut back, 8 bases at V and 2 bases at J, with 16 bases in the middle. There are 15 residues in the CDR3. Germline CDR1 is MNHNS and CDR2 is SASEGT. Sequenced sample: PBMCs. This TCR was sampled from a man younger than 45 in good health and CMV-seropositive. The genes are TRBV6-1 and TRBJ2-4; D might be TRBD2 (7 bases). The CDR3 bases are TGTGCCAGCTGGGGGCCGCGGGAGTCCAAAAACATTCAGTACTTC. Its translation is CASWGPRESKNIQYF.